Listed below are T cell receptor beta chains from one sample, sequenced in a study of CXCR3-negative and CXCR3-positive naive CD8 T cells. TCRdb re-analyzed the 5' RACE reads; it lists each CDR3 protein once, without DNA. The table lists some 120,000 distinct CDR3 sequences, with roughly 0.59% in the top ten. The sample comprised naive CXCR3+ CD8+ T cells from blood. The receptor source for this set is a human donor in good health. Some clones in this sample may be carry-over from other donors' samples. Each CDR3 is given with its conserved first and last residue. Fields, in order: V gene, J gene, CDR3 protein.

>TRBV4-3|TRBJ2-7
CASSQETGTQSYEQYF
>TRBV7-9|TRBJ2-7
CASSPPGAYYEQYF
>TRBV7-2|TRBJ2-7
CASRYQGISSYEQYF
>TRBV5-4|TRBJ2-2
CASSRGLNTGKLFF
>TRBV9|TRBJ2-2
CASSVGANTGELFF
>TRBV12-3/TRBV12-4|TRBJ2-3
CASSPGLTSTDTQYF
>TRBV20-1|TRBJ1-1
CSAQDSLNTEAFF
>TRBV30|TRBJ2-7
CAWSISGRYEQYF
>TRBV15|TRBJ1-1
CATSRDRQALEEAFF
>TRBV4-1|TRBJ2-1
CASSPTGHNEQFF
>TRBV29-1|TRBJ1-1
CSVPKTRYEAFF
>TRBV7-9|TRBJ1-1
CASSPGGVEAFF
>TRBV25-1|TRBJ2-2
CASSAGQLESGELFF
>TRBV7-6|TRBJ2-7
CASSATSYEQYF
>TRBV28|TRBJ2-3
CASSFFGQGVNTQYF
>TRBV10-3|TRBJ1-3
CAISEGDGASGNTIYF
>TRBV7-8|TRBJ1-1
CASRPTPFDAEAFF
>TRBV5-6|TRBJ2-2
CASSFFDRGPGELFF